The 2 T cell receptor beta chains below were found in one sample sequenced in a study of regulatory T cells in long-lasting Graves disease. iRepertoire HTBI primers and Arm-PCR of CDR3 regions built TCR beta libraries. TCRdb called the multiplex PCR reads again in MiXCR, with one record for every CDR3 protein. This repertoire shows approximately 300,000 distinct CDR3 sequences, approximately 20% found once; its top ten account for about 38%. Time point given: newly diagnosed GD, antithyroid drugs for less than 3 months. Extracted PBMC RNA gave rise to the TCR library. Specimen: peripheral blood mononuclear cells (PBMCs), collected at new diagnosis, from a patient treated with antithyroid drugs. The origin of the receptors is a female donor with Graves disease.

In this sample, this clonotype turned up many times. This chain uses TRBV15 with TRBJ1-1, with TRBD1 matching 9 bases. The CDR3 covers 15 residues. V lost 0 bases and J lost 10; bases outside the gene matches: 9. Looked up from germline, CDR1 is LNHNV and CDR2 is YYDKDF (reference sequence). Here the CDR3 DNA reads TGTGCCACCAGCAGAGATCCCCGGGACAGGGTCATAGCTTTCTTT. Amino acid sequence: CATSRDPRDRVIAFF.

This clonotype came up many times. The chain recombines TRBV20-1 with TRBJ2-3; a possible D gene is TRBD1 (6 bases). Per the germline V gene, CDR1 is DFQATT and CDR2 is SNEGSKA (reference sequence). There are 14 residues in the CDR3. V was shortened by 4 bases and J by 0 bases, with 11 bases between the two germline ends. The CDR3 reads CSATGVLSTDTQYF. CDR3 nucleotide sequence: TGCAGTGCTACAGGGGTATTGAGCACAGATACGCAGTATTTT.